This is a list of T cell receptor beta chains from one sample in a study of cytomegalovirus exposure and HLA in healthy donors. Here immunoSEQ multiplex PCR was the method, and the copy in TCRdb shows in-frame clones only, minus some. This table holds about 130,000 clones, 80% found once. The sample was PBMCs. The source is a man aged 35-49 years in good health and CMV-seronegative. The CDR3 runs from the conserved cysteine through the conserved F or W. Fields, in order: clone size, J gene, D gene, V gene, CDR3 protein, CDR3 DNA. A D gene is named only where the DNA matches it firmly. Rows give clone size only sometimes, using once, few, many, or a class for an expanded clone.

- TRBJ2-1 TRBD2 TRBV9 CASKSVGAGGTSGPLSYNEQFF TGTGCCAGCAAAAGCGTAGGTGCCGGTGGGACTAGCGGGCCATTATCCTACAATGAGCAGTTCTTC
- TRBJ1-4 - TRBV7-9 CASSLEPNEKLFF TGTGCCAGCAGCTTAGAGCCTAATGAAAAACTGTTTTTT
- TRBJ2-5 - TRBV6-5 CASSYGGYQETQYF TGTGCCAGCAGTTACGGCGGGTACCAAGAGACCCAGTACTTC
- TRBJ1-3 - TRBV30 CAWSGGTLGNTIYF TGTGCCTGGAGCGGGGGGACACTCGGAAACACCATATATTTT
- TRBJ1-1 - TRBV6-5 CASSSPGYPAEAFF TGTGCCAGCAGCAGCCCCGGGTACCCTGCTGAAGCTTTCTTT
- TRBJ2-3 - TRBV30 CAWSKAAGLADTQYF TGTGCCTGGAGCAAAGCGGCGGGGTTGGCAGATACGCAGTATTTT
- TRBJ1-2 - TRBV28 CASSRTAPYGYTF TGTGCCAGCAGCAGGACAGCCCCCTATGGCTACACCTTC
- TRBJ1-2 - TRBV5-1 CASSLTSESYTF TGCGCCAGCAGCTTGACCTCTGAGAGCTACACCTTC
- TRBJ2-3 TRBD1 TRBV10-3 CAITGQGTDTQYF TGTGCCATCACCGGACAGGGAACAGATACGCAGTATTTT
- TRBJ2-3 - TRBV6-5 CASSSIGVGDTQYF TGTGCCAGCAGCTCAATCGGGGTGGGGGATACGCAGTATTTT
- TRBJ2-7 TRBD1 TRBV28 CASSFGDRGAYEQYF TGTGCCAGCAGTTTCGGGGACAGGGGGGCCTACGAGCAGTACTTC
- TRBJ2-1 TRBD2 TRBV2 CASSGLAGNEQFF TGTGCCAGCAGTGGGCTAGCGGGCAATGAGCAGTTCTTC
- TRBJ2-1 TRBD2 TRBV7-9 CASSYGTSGSGEQFF TGTGCCAGCAGCTACGGGACTAGCGGGAGCGGTGAGCAGTTCTTC
once TRBJ2-2 - TRBV5-1 CASSSRTTKGTGELFF TGCGCCAGCAGCTCCCGGACAACCAAGGGCACCGGGGAGCTGTTTTTT
- TRBJ2-6 - TRBV6-1 CASRAPQLGANVLTF TGTGCCAGCAGGGCCCCGCAATTGGGGGCCAACGTCCTGACTTTC
- TRBJ2-2 - TRBV5-1 CASSLVVTGATGELFF TGCGCCAGCAGCTTGGTCGTTACGGGAGCGACCGGGGAGCTGTTTTTT
few TRBJ2-2 TRBD1 TRBV28 CASSLWGLDRGPGELFF TGTGCCAGCAGTTTATGGGGTCTGGACAGGGGGCCCGGGGAGCTGTTTTTT
- TRBJ2-1 - TRBV7-8 CASSPSASFYNEQFF TGTGCCAGCAGCCCCAGCGCCTCCTTCTACAATGAGCAGTTCTTC
- TRBJ1-1 - TRBV5-1 CASSLDGDTEAFF TGCGCCAGCAGCTTGGACGGTGACACTGAAGCTTTCTTT
- TRBJ2-4 - TRBV7-8 CASSLQGMASENIQYF TGTGCCAGCAGCTTACAGGGGATGGCGAGTGAAAACATTCAGTACTTC
- TRBJ1-2 TRBD1 TRBV28 CASSTGTGVGYTF TGTGCCAGCAGCACCGGGACAGGGGTCGGCTACACCTTC
- TRBJ2-4 TRBD2 TRBV27 CASSSPVPGLAGASNIQYF TGTGCCAGCAGTTCTCCGGTTCCGGGACTAGCGGGGGCCTCAAACATTCAGTACTTC
- TRBJ2-7 - TRBV7-3 CASSPQRESEQYF TGTGCCAGCAGTCCCCAAAGGGAGTCCGAGCAGTACTTC
once TRBJ1-2 - TRBV19 CASSREGVVDGYTF TGTGCCAGTAGTCGAGAAGGGGTTGTGGATGGCTACACCTTC
- TRBJ1-5 - TRBV6-6 CASRPGGDNQPQHF TGTGCCAGCAGACCGGGGGGGGACAATCAGCCCCAGCATTTT
- TRBJ1-5 - TRBV11-2 CASSLGPFSNQPQHF TGTGCCAGCAGCTTAGGTCCTTTCTCCAATCAGCCCCAGCATTTT
- TRBJ2-2 TRBD2 TRBV4-1 CASSQEGTSGGLGGELFF TGCGCCAGCAGCCAAGAGGGAACTAGCGGGGGGCTTGGCGGGGAGCTGTTTTTT
- TRBJ1-6 - TRBV11-2 CASSLDGGPYSPLHF TGTGCCAGCAGCTTAGATGGAGGCCCCTATTCACCCCTCCACTTT
- TRBJ2-1 TRBD1 TRBV6-4 CASSDLPGGPRMEQFF TGTGCCAGCAGTGACTTGCCAGGGGGCCCCCGTATGGAGCAGTTCTTC
- TRBJ2-7 - TRBV5-1 CASTLDPSSYEQYF TGCGCCAGCACTCTTGATCCGAGCTCCTACGAGCAGTACTTC
- TRBJ1-1 - TRBV27 CASSLLGGNTEAFF TGTGCCAGCAGTTTGTTGGGGGGAAACACTGAAGCTTTCTTT
- TRBJ1-2 - TRBV15 CATSRDPVSVTTFYGYTF TGTGCCACCAGCAGAGATCCGGTCAGCGTTACAACCTTCTATGGCTACACCTTC
- TRBJ1-6 TRBD1 TRBV6-5 CASSLNGQGISPLHF TGTGCCAGCAGTTTAAATGGACAGGGCATTTCACCCCTCCACTTT
once TRBJ1-4 TRBD1 TRBV4-1 CASSQGVGQVEEKLFF TGCGCCAGCAGCCAAGGTGTGGGACAGGTGGAAGAAAAACTGTTTTTT
- TRBJ2-1 TRBD1 TRBV2 CASTKRDRTYEQFF TGTGCCAGCACCAAACGGGACAGGACCTATGAGCAGTTCTTC
- TRBJ2-5 - TRBV6-5 CASSRTVQETQYF TGTGCCAGCAGTAGGACAGTACAAGAGACCCAGTACTTC
- TRBJ2-7 TRBD2 TRBV5-1 CASRGTSGDLTSSYEQYF TGCGCCAGCAGAGGGACTAGCGGGGATCTAACAAGCTCCTACGAGCAGTACTTC
- TRBJ2-2 - TRBV27 CASSSRLNTGELFF TGTGCCAGCAGTTCTAGGCTCAACACCGGGGAGCTGTTTTTT
- TRBJ2-3 - TRBV14 CASSQDLGSGRAAQYF TGTGCCAGCAGCCAAGATCTAGGTAGCGGACGTGCTGCGCAGTATTTT
- TRBJ2-7 - TRBV28 CASSSGQGQTYEQYF TGTGCCAGCAGTTCGGGGCAGGGGCAAACCTACGAGCAGTACTTC
- TRBJ1-4 TRBD1 TRBV28 CASSSLDRVNEKLFF TGTGCCAGCAGCTCCCTCGACAGGGTAAACGAAAAACTGTTTTTT
- TRBJ2-4 TRBD1 TRBV2 CASSGGTGNIQYF TGTGCCAGCAGTGGGGGGACAGGAAACATTCAGTACTTC
- TRBJ1-4 TRBD1 TRBV5-1 CASRISGQGFEKLFF TGCGCCAGCCGGATTTCGGGACAGGGTTTCGAAAAACTGTTTTTT
- TRBJ1-5 TRBD1 TRBV28 CASSFRGQGYQPQHF TGTGCCAGCAGTTTCAGGGGACAGGGTTATCAGCCCCAGCATTTT
- TRBJ2-5 - TRBV5-6 CASSKQGSLARETQYF TGTGCCAGCAGCAAGCAGGGTTCCCTTGCAAGGGAGACCCAGTACTTC
- TRBJ2-3 TRBD2 TRBV7-2 CASSLFRGGNTDTQYF TGTGCCAGCAGCTTATTCCGCGGGGGGAACACAGATACGCAGTATTTT
- TRBJ2-3 TRBD2 TRBV29-1 CSADGAGGTDTQYF TGCAGCGCCGACGGGGCGGGGGGCACAGATACGCAGTATTTT
once TRBJ1-5 - TRBV10-3 CAISGTVVGNQPQHF TGTGCCATCAGTGGGACAGTGGTAGGCAATCAGCCCCAGCATTTT
- TRBJ2-3 - TRBV7-9 CASSFLVSGSTDTQYF TGTGCCAGCAGCTTTTTGGTTTCAGGTAGCACAGATACGCAGTATTTT
- TRBJ2-5 TRBD2 TRBV5-6 CASSRGRGLETQYF TGTGCCAGCAGCCGAGGGAGGGGCTTAGAGACCCAGTACTTC
- TRBJ2-1 TRBD1 TRBV6-1 CASSQGQPYNEQFF TGTGCCAGCAGCCAGGGACAGCCCTACAATGAGCAGTTCTTC
few TRBJ1-2 TRBD1 TRBV7-6 CASSLGDRLAPYGYTF TGTGCCAGCAGCTTAGGGGACAGGCTTGCTCCTTATGGCTACACCTTC
- TRBJ1-5 - TRBV6-5 CASSSPGGNQPQHF TGTGCCAGCAGTTCCCCAGGGGGCAATCAGCCCCAGCATTTT
- TRBJ2-2 - TRBV5-4 CASSLQGTTGELFF TGTGCCAGCAGCTTGCAGGGGACCACCGGGGAGCTGTTTTTT
few TRBJ1-5 TRBD1 TRBV6-1 CASSEDRGSNQPQHF TGTGCCAGCAGTGAGGACAGGGGATCCAATCAGCCCCAGCATTTT
- TRBJ2-3 TRBD2 TRBV28 CASSLGTSGNTDTQYF TGTGCCAGCAGTTTAGGGACTAGCGGAAACACAGATACGCAGTATTTT